This entry lists 26 T cell receptor beta chains sequenced from one sample in a study of shared clonotypes between healthy human individuals. Assay used: immunoSEQ multiplex PCR; TCRdb lists only in-frame clones, some missing. The table includes 500,000 to 700,000 clones, roughly 95% detected once. It was CD45RO-negative cells, positively selected for CCR7, that made up naive CD8 cells, with terminally differentiated effector memory CD45RA+ cells excluded. Input material: naive CD8+ T cells sorted from blood. The receptors shown here come from a woman aged 25 to 39 in good health.

This chain connects TRBV9 to TRBJ2-7, with 7 nucleotides matching TRBD2. The CDR3 has 15 amino acids. Germline V CDR1 and CDR2: SGDLS, YYNGEE. V shed 0 bases, J shed 4 bases, and the junction held 7 bases outside the gene matches. CDR3 protein: CASSVGDYPPYEQYF. CDR3 DNA sequence: TGTGCCAGCAGCGTAGGGGACTATCCCCCTTACGAGCAGTACTTC.

The rearrangement links TRBV28 to TRBJ1-5; D is uncertain. The CDR3 contains 14 residues. The germline gives CDR1 MDHEN, CDR2 SYDVKM. V lost 3 bases, J lost 5 bases, and 11 bases lay in between. The CDR3 loop reads CASSFRQIHQPQHF. CDR3 DNA sequence: TGTGCCAGCAGTTTCCGTCAGATTCATCAGCCCCAGCATTTT. Full variable domain (rest looked up from reference TRBV28 and TRBJ1-5): DVKVTQSSRYLVKRTGEKVFLECVQDMDHENMFWYRQDPGLGLRLIYFSYDVKMKEKGDIPEGYSVSREKKERFSLILESASTNQTSMYLCASSFRQIHQPQHFGDGTRLSIL.

V gene TRBV23-1 combines with J gene TRBJ1-4; perhaps TRBD1 as D (6 bases). TRBV23-1 is designated an ORF whose function remains uncertain. The CDR3 extends over 14 amino acids. V dropped 7 bases and J dropped 9 bases, with 18 bases sitting between them. The CDR3 reads CASTLLSGAKKLFF. CDR3 nucleotides: TGCGCCAGCACCCTTCTATCAGGGGCAAAAAAACTGTTTTTT.

This sequence joins TRBV7-8 and TRBJ1-2; D not resolved. The length of the CDR3 is 13 residues. V lost 5 bases to trimming and J lost 5 bases, with 12 bases between them. Germline assignment: CDR1 SGHVS and CDR2 FQNEAQ. The CDR3 protein is CASSLGGEYGYTF. The CDR3 DNA sequence: TGTGCCAGCAGCCTAGGAGGAGAATATGGCTACACCTTC.

This chain joins TRBV28 and TRBJ2-1, with 14 nucleotides matching TRBD2. This CDR3 comprises 14 residues. The V and J ends lost 8 bases and 4 bases, in that order; junction bases with no gene match: 1. Germline V gene sequence: CDR1 MDHEN, CDR2 SYDVKM. The CDR3, as DNA: TGTGCCAGCTGGACTAGCGGGAGGTACAATGAGCAGTTCTTC. This gives the protein CASWTSGRYNEQFF.

The V gene is TRBV11-1, the J gene TRBJ1-2, with D possibly matching TRBD1 (5 bases). The CDR3 spans 16 residues. Germline loops: CDR1 SGHAT, CDR2 FQDESV (reference sequence). The V end lost 0 bases, the J end lost 4 bases, and 15 bases lay between the germline ends. This CDR3 is CASSLARAGKTYGYTF. CDR3 DNA: TGTGCCAGCAGCTTAGCCAGGGCTGGAAAGACCTATGGCTACACCTTC.

This clone appeared a single time. Other DNA sequences of this sample code for an identical CDR3. V usage is TRBV5-6 and J usage is TRBJ2-2; D call uncertain. Germline CDR1 and CDR2: SGHDT and YYEEEE. The CDR3 covers 12 residues. Trimming took 2 bases from V and 7 from J, leaving 6 bases between them. The CDR3 spells CASSLGGGELFF. The CDR3 region has the DNA TGTGCCAGCAGCTTAGGTGGCGGGGAGCTGTTTTTT.

The V gene is TRBV28, the J gene TRBJ1-2, with D hard to call. The CDR3 spans 17 residues. Trimming shortened V by 4 bases and J by 0 bases, and 18 bases separated the two germline ends. The germline gives CDR1 MDHEN, CDR2 SYDVKM. For the CDR3, the DNA is TGTGCCAGCAGTTCCCCTGATCGGGCAGCGTCTAACTATGGCTACACCTTC. Protein: CASSSPDRAASNYGYTF.

J is TRBJ2-2 and V is TRBV6-5, with a tentative D call TRBD1 (6 bases). Germline lookup yields CDR1 MNHEY and CDR2 SVGAGI. The CDR3 length is 15 residues. V was shortened by 4 bases and J by 5 bases, with 14 bases between the two germline ends. The CDR3 DNA reads TGTGCCAGCAGTTGGGGGCAGTGGGGTACCGGGGAGCTGTTTTTT. Encoded protein: CASSWGQWGTGELFF.

This clone came up once. The chain couples TRBV5-1 to TRBJ2-7, with TRBD2 matching over 11 bases. The CDR3 is 17 amino acids. Trimming removed 4 bases from V and 0 bases from J; junction bases left unmatched: 9. Germline assignment: CDR1 SGHRS and CDR2 YFSETQ. The CDR3 loop reads CASSTGLAGDSSYEQYF. In DNA, the CDR3 is TGCGCCAGCAGCACTGGACTAGCGGGCGACAGCTCCTACGAGCAGTACTTC.

The chain carries TRBV11-1 and TRBJ2-7; D gene ambiguous. The germline CDR1 and CDR2 sequences are SGHAT and FQDESV (reference sequence). V lost 3 bases to trimming and J lost 6 bases, with 9 bases between them. CDR3 size: 12 residues. The CDR3 coding sequence is TGTGCCAGCAGCTTCGGCCCCACCGAGCAGTACTTC. It specifies CASSFGPTEQYF. Full variable domain (rest looked up from reference TRBV11-1 and TRBJ2-7): EAEVAQSPRYKITEKSQAVAFWCDPISGHATLYWYRQILGQGPELLVQFQDESVVDDSQLPKDRFSAERLKGVDSTLKIQPAELGDSAMYLCASSFGPTEQYFGPGTRLTVT.

This chain joins TRBV5-6 and TRBJ1-4; tentative D call: TRBD1 (5 bases). This CDR3 is built from 13 residues. CDR1 is SGHDT and CDR2 is YYEEEE in the germline V gene. The ends were cut back, 4 bases at V and 6 bases at J, with 10 bases in the middle. The CDR3 coding sequence is TGTGCCAGCAGCCTCGGGACTGATGAAAAACTGTTTTTT. Its protein product is CASSLGTDEKLFF. The complete variable domain, with remaining parts taken from reference TRBV5-6 and TRBJ1-4, reads DAGVTQSPTHLIKTRGQQVTLRCSPKSGHDTVSWYQQALGQGPQFIFQYYEEEERQRGNFPDRFSGHQFPNYSSELNVNALLLGDSALYLCASSLGTDEKLFFGSGTQLSVL.

This clone is a singleton in its sample. The chain carries TRBV21-1 and TRBJ1-3. TRBV21-1 is shown as a pseudogene. The CDR3 covers 17 residues. CDR3 sequence (DNA): TGTGCCAGCACCAAAAAGGGAGGGTACCATTCTGGAAACACCATATATTTT. Amino acid sequence: CASTKKGGYHSGNTIYF.

The chain links TRBV4-1 to TRBJ2-3; no reliable D call. The CDR3 length is 14 residues. V lost 4 bases, J lost 1 base, and 9 bases lay in between. Looked up from germline, CDR1 is MGHRA and CDR2 is YSYEKL. CDR3 sequence (DNA): TGCGCCAGCAGCCCAGACAAACGCACAGATACGCAGTATTTT. Encoded protein: CASSPDKRTDTQYF.

The genes are TRBV19 and TRBJ2-3, with a weak D call TRBD1 (6 bases). The CDR3 has 15 amino acids. V was trimmed by 4 bases and J by 8 bases, leaving 19 bases between them. The germline V gene encodes CDR1 LNHDA and CDR2 SQIVND (reference sequence). CDR3 DNA sequence: TGTGCCAGTAGTAGTCGGACAGAGGGGAGAGGTACGCAGTATTTT. This codes for CASSSRTEGRGTQYF. The full variable domain, with the rest looked up from reference TRBV19 and TRBJ2-3, is DGGITQSPKYLFRKEGQNVTLSCEQNLNHDAMYWYRQDPGQGLRLIYYSQIVNDFQKGDIAEGYSVSREKKESFPLTVTSAQKNPTAFYLCASSSRTEGRGTQYFGPGTRLTVL.

The V and J genes are TRBV19 and TRBJ2-2, with 7 nucleotides matching TRBD2. Trimming removed 6 bases from V and 5 bases from J; junction bases left unmatched: 9. The CDR3 has 15 amino acids. Looked up from germline, CDR1 is LNHDA and CDR2 is SQIVND (reference sequence). The CDR3 nucleotides read TGTGCCAGTAGCACTCCCAGGCGGGGGACCGGGGAGCTGTTTTTT. Encoded protein: CASSTPRRGTGELFF. The complete variable domain, with remaining parts taken from reference TRBV19 and TRBJ2-2, reads DGGITQSPKYLFRKEGQNVTLSCEQNLNHDAMYWYRQDPGQGLRLIYYSQIVNDFQKGDIAEGYSVSREKKESFPLTVTSAQKNPTAFYLCASSTPRRGTGELFFGEGSRLTVL.

This clone showed up just once. This chain joins TRBV19 and TRBJ2-2; 12 bases match TRBD2. Germline CDR1 LNHDA, CDR2 SQIVND (reference sequence). There are 17 residues in the CDR3. The trim removed 1 base at V and 4 bases at J, leaving 4 bases unmatched. CDR3 loop: CASSIGLAGEGTGELFF. CDR3 coding DNA: TGTGCCAGTAGTATAGGACTAGCGGGAGAGGGCACCGGGGAGCTGTTTTTT.

The chain employs TRBV5-1 and TRBJ2-7, with D possibly matching TRBD1 (6 bases). V shed 2 bases and J shed 3 bases, with 15 bases lying between them. There are 15 residues in the CDR3. Germline-derived CDR1 and CDR2 are SGHRS and YFSETQ. The CDR3 DNA sequence: TGCGCCAGCAGCTTAGAGATGGACAGAATCTACGAGCAGTACTTC. As protein: CASSLEMDRIYEQYF.

The chain links TRBV13 to TRBJ2-1, with 10 bases matching TRBD2. V trimming: 0 bases; J trimming: 9 bases; junction bases outside the gene matches: 5. The CDR3 sequence is 15 residues long. Germline V gene sequence: CDR1 PRHDT, CDR2 FYEKMQ (reference sequence). The CDR3 bases are TGTGCCAGCAGCTTAGGGGCTAGCGGGAGTGGTGAGCAGTTCTTC. As protein: CASSLGASGSGEQFF. Looking up the rest from reference TRBV13 and TRBJ2-1 gives the full variable domain: AAGVIQSPRHLIKEKRETATLKCYPIPRHDTVYWYQQGPGQDPQFLISFYEKMQSDKGSIPDRFSAQQFSDYHSELNMSSLELGDSALYFCASSLGASGSGEQFFGPGTRLTVL.

The chain carries TRBV7-9 and TRBJ2-1; perhaps TRBD2 as D (5 bases). V dropped 4 bases and J dropped 5 bases, with 15 bases sitting between them. Germline values: CDR1 SEHNR, CDR2 FQNEAQ (reference sequence). The CDR3 contains 15 residues. In nucleotides, the CDR3 is TGTGCCAGCAGCTCCGTAGGCAAGCGGAACAATGAGCAGTTCTTC. Amino acids: CASSSVGKRNNEQFF.

Concerning this clone itself: Distinct nucleotide sequences in the sample also encode this CDR3. The genes are TRBV10-2 and TRBJ2-7, with D perhaps TRBD2 (5 bases). The germline gives CDR1 WSHSY, CDR2 SAAADI. The CDR3 is made up of 14 amino acids. V lost 2 bases, J lost 4 bases, and 12 bases lay in between. The CDR3 protein is CASSEAGLAYEQYF. The CDR3 DNA reads TGCGCCAGCAGTGAGGCAGGACTGGCGTACGAGCAGTACTTC.

The V call is TRBV5-1, the J call TRBJ1-2, with D perhaps matching TRBD1 (6 bases). The CDR3 runs to 15 residues. The germline CDR1 and CDR2 sequences are SGHRS and YFSETQ. Between the trimmed V and J ends, which lost 1 base and 2 bases, there was a span of 12 bases. The CDR3, as DNA: TGCGCCAGCAGCTTGAAGAGGGGGGGCAACTATGGCTACACCTTC. Translation: CASSLKRGGNYGYTF.

The rearrangement uses TRBV28 and TRBJ2-3; 10 nucleotides match TRBD1. J gave up 6 bases and V 2 bases, and 5 bases lay outside the gene matches. In germline, CDR1 is MDHEN, CDR2 SYDVKM. This CDR3 has 15 residues. CDR3 nucleotides: TGTGCCAGCAGTTTAGACAGGGGGCGTTTTGATACGCAGTATTTT. Translating gives CASSLDRGRFDTQYF.

The chain uses TRBV28 and TRBJ1-5, with 9 nucleotides matching TRBD1. CDR1 and CDR2 from the germline V gene are MDHEN and SYDVKM. This CDR3 has 18 residues. V lost 6 bases to trimming and J lost 0 bases; unmatched junction nucleotides: 12. CDR3 nucleotide sequence: TGTGCCAGCAGCTTCCCGGGACAGGGCATCAATAGCAATCAGCCCCAGCATTTT. Protein: CASSFPGQGINSNQPQHF.

This clone was seen just once. This rearrangement joins TRBV28 to TRBJ1-2, with TRBD1 matching over 7 bases. Germline V gene sequence: CDR1 MDHEN, CDR2 SYDVKM. This CDR3 comprises 14 residues. V dropped 2 bases and J dropped 4; count of bases not matched to a gene: 4. The DNA for the CDR3 is TGTGCCAGCAGTTTAAGACAGGGAGGCTATGGCTACACCTTC. Its translation is CASSLRQGGYGYTF.

Remarks on this clone: The identical CDR3 is also encoded by other nucleotide sequences in the sample. The chain links TRBV27 to TRBJ2-7, with D tentatively TRBD1 (6 bases). The CDR3 is 14 residues long. Trimming removed 0 bases from V and 0 bases from J, with 6 bases in between. CDR1 MNHEY and CDR2 SMNVEV come from the germline V gene (reference sequence). Here the CDR3 DNA reads TGTGCCAGCAGTTTATCAGGGGGCTCCTACGAGCAGTACTTC. It is translated as CASSLSGGSYEQYF.